Below, 11 T cell receptor beta chains from the same sample are listed, as sequenced in a study of shared T cell receptors in the human thymus. Data came from immunoSEQ multiplex PCR; TCRdb stores just in-frame clones and leaves some out. The sample records roughly 550,000 clones, 75% to 80% being singletons. These data are also associated with another study on human thymus T cells.

Source material: thymocytes. These receptor sequences come from a boy younger than two with a congenital heart defect.

The chain joins TRBV5-1 to TRBJ2-5, with 9 bases lining up with TRBD1. Per germline, CDR1 SGHRS and CDR2 YFSETQ. The CDR3 runs 14 residues. The junction had 3 bases not matched to a gene; V was cut back by 2 bases and J by 4 bases. CDR3 amino acids: CASSFDRGGETQYF. CDR3 DNA: TGCGCCAGCAGCTTTGACAGGGGGGGAGAGACCCAGTACTTC.

This chain joins TRBV27 and TRBJ2-7; 8 bases line up with TRBD2. This CDR3 is 15 amino acids long. CDR1 is MNHEY and CDR2 is SMNVEV in the germline V gene (reference sequence). Trimming took 5 bases from V and 2 from J; bases not matched to a gene: 8. Written as DNA, the CDR3 is TGTGCCAGCAGTCCCCTGGCGGGAGGTACCTACGAGCAGTACTTC. Translation: CASSPLAGGTYEQYF.

V gene TRBV4-2 combines with J gene TRBJ2-5, with 11 bases identical to TRBD2. V was clipped by 0 bases and J by 2 bases; unmatched bases: 8. CDR1 is LGHNA, CDR2 YNFKEQ, per germline. The CDR3 loop spans 18 amino acids. This CDR3 reads CASSQDRASGRWQETQYF. CDR3 DNA: TGTGCCAGCAGCCAAGATAGGGCTAGCGGGAGGTGGCAAGAGACCCAGTACTTC.

V is TRBV7-2 and J is TRBJ2-7; D remains ambiguous. The CDR3 is 12 residues long. Looked up from germline, CDR1 is SGHTA and CDR2 is FQGNSA. Trimming cost V 1 base and J 12 bases, with 13 bases left between them. In DNA, the CDR3 is TGTGCCAGCAGCTTAGGGCGGCCGGCTCTGTACTTC. This encodes CASSLGRPALYF.

In its sample, this clone was seen a few times. In DNA form, the CDR3 reads TGTGCCAGCAGCCAAGAACCACAGGGGGCCGAATCTCGGGCCAACGTCCTGACTTTC. Its protein is CASSQEPQGAESRANVLTF. The chain is built from TRBV14 and TRBJ2-6; 9 nucleotides match TRBD1. CDR1 SGHDN and CDR2 FVKESK come from the germline V gene. This CDR3 is 19 amino acids long. The junction had 11 bases not matched to a gene; V was cut back by 0 bases and J by 5 bases.

This chain links TRBV7-6 with TRBJ2-7; 9 nucleotides align to TRBD1. Looked up from germline, CDR1 is SGHVS and CDR2 is FNYEAQ. V shed 1 base and J 3 bases; nucleotides not matched to a gene: 4. This CDR3 is built from 15 residues. CDR3 residues: CASSLEGDRDYEQYF. The CDR3 DNA reads as TGTGCCAGCAGCTTAGAAGGGGACAGGGACTACGAGCAGTACTTC.

CDR3 sequence reads: CASSLAGAAETQYF. CDR3 DNA: TGTGCCAGCAGTTTGGCGGGAGCGGCAGAGACCCAGTACTTC. V usage is TRBV27 and J usage is TRBJ2-5; 7 positions match TRBD2. The germline V gene encodes CDR1 MNHEY and CDR2 SMNVEV (reference sequence). The J segment lost 4 bases and the V segment lost 3 bases, leaving 5 bases of the junction unmatched. The CDR3 covers 14 residues.

Only one count was recorded for this clone. J is TRBJ2-7 and V is TRBV29-1, with D maybe TRBD2 (7 bases). V gave up 3 bases and J gave up 0 bases, with 21 bases separating them. Looked up from germline, CDR1 is SQVTM and CDR2 is ANQGSEA. The CDR3 runs to 17 residues. The CDR3 loop reads CSVEVRGGGAPSYEQYF. CDR3 coding DNA: TGCAGCGTTGAGGTTAGGGGTGGGGGGGCGCCCTCCTACGAGCAGTACTTC.

The chain combines TRBV4-1 with TRBJ2-1, with TRBD2 identical over 15 bases. With V trimmed by 4 bases and J by 5 bases, 6 bases remained unmatched. In germline, CDR1 is MGHRA, CDR2 YSYEKL. The CDR3 has 17 residues. The CDR3 loop is CASSLGTSGRRDNEQFF. Written as DNA, the CDR3 is TGCGCCAGCAGCCTAGGGACTAGCGGGAGGAGGGACAATGAGCAGTTCTTC.

The genes are TRBV6-5 and TRBJ2-7, with 8 positions matching TRBD2. Germline V gene data show CDR1 as MNHEY and CDR2 as SVGAGI. The CDR3 has 14 residues. V gave up 6 bases and J gave up 6 bases; unmatched junction bases: 10. The CDR3 loop reads CASRRREVPSEQYF. The CDR3 nucleotides are TGTGCCAGCAGGAGGCGGGAGGTCCCGTCCGAGCAGTACTTC.

The rearrangement uses TRBV28 and TRBJ1-2; no firm D call. This CDR3 region has 15 residues. Trimming took off 3 bases at V and 8 bases at J, with 19 bases between the two ends. Germline loops: CDR1 MDHEN, CDR2 SYDVKM. CDR3 protein: CASSLCGWAGPGYTF. The CDR3 DNA reads TGTGCCAGCAGTTTGTGTGGATGGGCAGGCCCCGGCTACACCTTC.